A single sample is the source of the 28 T cell receptor beta chains below, sequenced in a study of technical replicates of blood from several donors. Produced via immunoSEQ multiplex PCR; TCRdb's table is partial and in-frame only. The sample contains about 14,000 clones, over 70% of which appear only once. Sequences were obtained from PBMCs. Receptors originate from a human donor in good health.

This clone was counted only a few times. This chain links TRBV6-4 with TRBJ1-5, with D possibly being TRBD1 (5 bases). Per germline, CDR1 MRHNA and CDR2 SNTAGT. This CDR3 contains 17 residues. V was trimmed by 2 bases and J by 4 bases, leaving 18 bases between them. The CDR3 spells CASSDPLKGSNNQPQHF. Written as DNA, the CDR3 is TGTGCCAGCAGTGACCCGTTAAAGGGGTCAAATAATCAGCCCCAGCATTTT.

This chain joins TRBV5-1 and TRBJ2-3; tentatively, D is TRBD2 (6 bases). Deletions cut 4 bases from V and 6 bases from J, with 18 bases between. CDR3 length equals 15 residues. Germline CDR1 is SGHRS and CDR2 is YFSETQ. This CDR3 reads CASSLGTPRRDTQYF. The CDR3 nucleotides read TGCGCCAGCAGCCTCGGGACTCCCAGGAGGGATACGCAGTATTTT. Full variable domain (remainder filled in from reference TRBV5-1 and TRBJ2-3): KAGVTQTPRYLIKTRGQQVTLSCSPISGHRSVSWYQQTPGQGLQFLFEYFSETQRNKGNFPGRFSGRQFSNSRSEMNVSTLELGDSALYLCASSLGTPRRDTQYFGPGTRLTVL.

V and J are TRBV9 and TRBJ2-5, with D possibly matching TRBD2 (5 bases). V lost 1 base and J lost 2, with 15 bases in between. Per the germline V gene, CDR1 is SGDLS and CDR2 is YYNGEE. The CDR3 is made up of 16 amino acids. CDR3: CASSVSSSSLQETQYF. CDR3 in DNA: TGTGCCAGCAGCGTATCCTCTAGCAGCCTACAAGAGACCCAGTACTTC.

The rearrangement uses TRBV5-6 and TRBJ1-3; no clear D gene. There are 15 residues in the CDR3. V lost 1 base, J lost 5 bases, and 13 bases lay in between. Germline V lookup: CDR1 SGHDT, CDR2 YYEEEE. CDR3 loop: CASSLLSVLRNTIYF. Written as DNA, the CDR3 is TGTGCCAGCAGCTTGTTGTCCGTCCTTCGAAACACCATATATTTT.

This sequence joins TRBV2 and TRBJ2-7; TRBD1 matches 9 bases. Looked up from germline, CDR1 is SNHLY and CDR2 is FYNNEI. The CDR3 has 14 residues. J gave up 6 bases and V 6 bases, and 9 bases lay outside the gene matches. CDR3 amino acids: CASRPGQGLLEQYF. The CDR3 DNA reads as TGTGCCAGCAGACCGGGACAGGGCCTCCTCGAGCAGTACTTC.

This clone was found a few times. The genes are TRBV7-7 and TRBJ2-2, with D maybe TRBD1 (6 bases). Germline V gene sequence: CDR1 SSHAT, CDR2 FNYEAQ (reference sequence). V gave up 6 bases and J gave up 1 base, with 9 bases separating them. The CDR3 sequence is 14 residues long. The DNA for the CDR3 is TGTGCCAGCAGTCGACAGGTGAACACCGGGGAGCTGTTTTTT. As protein: CASSRQVNTGELFF.

V gene TRBV2 combines with J gene TRBJ2-5, with TRBD2 identical over 7 bases. J gave up 5 bases and V 5 bases, and 8 bases lay outside the gene matches. The CDR3 runs to 14 residues. Germline V gene data show CDR1 as SNHLY and CDR2 as FYNNEI. The DNA for the CDR3 is TGTGCCAGCAGTATAAGCGGGATCGGTGAGACCCAGTACTTC. Its translation is CASSISGIGETQYF.

The rearrangement joins TRBV7-9 to TRBJ2-7, with D perhaps TRBD1 (6 bases). CDR1 and CDR2 from the germline V gene are SEHNR and FQNEAQ (reference sequence). The V and J ends lost 2 bases and 5 bases respectively, with 22 bases between them. The length of the CDR3 is 17 residues. CDR3 loop: CASSLNSYTGTFNEQYF. CDR3 nucleotide sequence: TGTGCCAGCAGCTTAAATAGCTATACCGGGACATTCAACGAGCAGTACTTC.

The chain recombines TRBV7-3 with TRBJ2-1; 7 bases are shared with TRBD2. There are 13 residues in the CDR3. CDR1 is SGHTA, CDR2 FQGTGA, per germline. With V trimmed by 6 bases and J by 9 bases, 8 bases remained unmatched. CDR3 in amino acids: CASSSSGSSEQFF. Written as DNA, the CDR3 is TGTGCCAGCAGTTCTAGCGGTAGTAGTGAGCAGTTCTTC.

This chain connects TRBV5-1 to TRBJ1-1; no reliable D call. The germline V and J ends were trimmed by 1 base and 1 base, with 11 bases remaining between them. This CDR3 has 15 amino acids. Germline-derived CDR1 and CDR2 are SGHRS and YFSETQ. The CDR3 bases are TGCGCCAGCAGCTTGTTACCAAACAGGAACACTGAAGCTTTCTTT. As protein: CASSLLPNRNTEAFF.

The rearrangement uses TRBV28 and TRBJ1-5; no clear D gene. Germline V lookup: CDR1 MDHEN, CDR2 SYDVKM. The CDR3 contains 15 residues. Deletions cut 2 bases from V and 4 bases from J, with 12 bases between. The CDR3 reads CASSLIIGENQPQHF. The CDR3 coding sequence is TGTGCCAGCAGTTTAATTATCGGAGAGAATCAGCCCCAGCATTTT.

The CDR3 loop reads CASSASLQQGEAFF. In nucleotides, the CDR3 is TGTGCCAGCAGTGCCTCGCTCCAACAGGGTGAAGCTTTCTTT. This chain connects TRBV6-1 to TRBJ1-1, with a weak D call TRBD1 (6 bases). Germline V gene lookup returns CDR1 MNHNS and CDR2 SASEGT. The CDR3 runs 14 residues. The V end lost 4 bases, the J end lost 7 bases, and 16 bases lay between the germline ends.

This clone has only a few counts. V is TRBV9 and J is TRBJ2-1; TRBD2 matches at 10 bases. The CDR3 is made up of 19 amino acids. The V and J ends lost 3 bases and 0 bases, in that order; junction bases with no gene match: 12. CDR1 SGDLS and CDR2 YYNGEE come from the germline V gene. The CDR3 region is CASSGLAGDGGGSYNEQFF. Here the CDR3 DNA reads TGTGCCAGCAGCGGCCTAGCGGGAGATGGGGGGGGCTCCTACAATGAGCAGTTCTTC.

This clone was seen only a few times. The V and J genes are TRBV7-9 and TRBJ2-7, with D unclear. V lost 7 bases to trimming and J lost 0 bases, with 4 bases between them. From germline, CDR1 is SEHNR and CDR2 FQNEAQ (reference sequence). The CDR3 sequence is 11 residues long. CDR3 nucleotide sequence: TGTGCCAGCACCGGCTCCTACGAGCAGTACTTC. It codes for CASTGSYEQYF.

Remarks on this clone: In the same sample, other DNA sequences code for this CDR3. The gene calls are TRBV5-1 and TRBJ2-3; 8 bases are shared with TRBD2. Per germline, CDR1 SGHRS and CDR2 YFSETQ. The CDR3 consists of 16 residues. The ends lost 0 bases at V and 1 base at J; junction bases unmatched: 4. The CDR3 region has the DNA TGCGCCAGCAGCTTGGAGGGGCGGGAGGGCACAGATACGCAGTATTTT. Amino acid sequence: CASSLEGREGTDTQYF. Complete variable domain (other parts from reference TRBV5-1 and TRBJ2-3): KAGVTQTPRYLIKTRGQQVTLSCSPISGHRSVSWYQQTPGQGLQFLFEYFSETQRNKGNFPGRFSGRQFSNSRSEMNVSTLELGDSALYLCASSLEGREGTDTQYFGPGTRLTVL.

This chain joins TRBV9 and TRBJ2-1; 7 nucleotides match TRBD2. This CDR3 has 14 residues. The ends lost 3 bases at V and 8 bases at J; junction bases unmatched: 8. Looked up from germline, CDR1 is SGDLS and CDR2 is YYNGEE. CDR3 residues: CASSDPTSDDEQFF. DNA for the CDR3: TGTGCCAGCAGCGACCCTACTAGCGATGATGAGCAGTTCTTC. Full variable domain (missing parts from reference TRBV9 and TRBJ2-1): DSGVTQTPKHLITATGQRVTLRCSPRSGDLSVYWYQQSLDQGLQFLIQYYNGEERAKGNILERFSAQQFPDLHSELNLSSLELGDSALYFCASSDPTSDDEQFFGPGTRLTVL.

J is TRBJ2-6 and V is TRBV19; 7 bases are a match to TRBD2. The CDR3 has 18 amino acids. Germline values: CDR1 LNHDA, CDR2 SQIVND (reference sequence). V trimming: 3 bases; J trimming: 0 bases; junction bases outside the gene matches: 8. The CDR3 nucleotides are TGTGCCAGTAGTATTGTTTTGGGCGGGAGCTCTGGGGCCAACGTCCTGACTTTC. Translation: CASSIVLGGSSGANVLTF. The complete variable domain, with remaining parts taken from reference TRBV19 and TRBJ2-6, reads DGGITQSPKYLFRKEGQNVTLSCEQNLNHDAMYWYRQDPGQGLRLIYYSQIVNDFQKGDIAEGYSVSREKKESFPLTVTSAQKNPTAFYLCASSIVLGGSSGANVLTFGAGSRLTVL.

In this sample, this clone turned up a few times. The chain has TRBV19 and TRBJ1-1; 7 bases align to TRBD1. With 6 bases clipped from V and 0 bases from J, the junction kept 4 bases outside the gene matches. Germline V gives CDR1 LNHDA, CDR2 SQIVND (reference sequence). The CDR3 runs to 14 residues. CDR3 sequence (DNA): TGTGCCAGTAGCTTACAGGGGATGAACACTGAAGCTTTCTTT. Translating gives CASSLQGMNTEAFF.

This clone was seen only a few times. This chain connects TRBV10-1 to TRBJ2-7; the match to TRBD1 covers 9 bases. J gave up 2 bases and V 5 bases, and 7 bases lay outside the gene matches. Germline assignment: CDR1 WNHNN and CDR2 SYGVQD (reference sequence). The CDR3 runs to 15 residues. The CDR3 sequence: CASSRAGQGAYEQYF. CDR3 coding DNA: TGCGCCAGCAGTCGTGCGGGACAGGGAGCCTACGAGCAGTACTTC.

The chain has TRBV5-4 and TRBJ1-2; 9 positions agree with TRBD1. The CDR3 extends over 14 amino acids. Germline CDR1 reads SGHNT; CDR2 reads YYREEE (reference sequence). The V and J ends lost 5 bases and 10 bases, in that order; junction bases with no gene match: 12. CDR3 region: CASRAGTGSRFYTF. The DNA for the CDR3 is TGTGCCAGCAGGGCCGGGACAGGGTCGAGGTTCTACACCTTC.

The table lists this clone with a few counts. This chain connects TRBV7-9 to TRBJ1-1; D not resolved. The CDR3 has 13 amino acids. V shed 5 bases and J shed 3 bases, with 10 bases lying between them. The germline V gene has CDR1 SEHNR and CDR2 FQNEAQ (reference sequence). The CDR3 spells CASSHGPDTEAFF. For the CDR3, the DNA is TGTGCCAGCAGCCATGGCCCAGACACTGAAGCTTTCTTT.

A single count supports this clone. The V call is TRBV6-4, the J call TRBJ2-5; 9 bases agree with TRBD2. Germline values: CDR1 MRHNA, CDR2 SNTAGT. The CDR3 length is 15 residues. V gave up 2 bases and J gave up 3 bases; unmatched junction bases: 4. The CDR3 nucleotides read TGTGCCAGCAGTGACCAGACTAGCGGAAAAGAGACCCAGTACTTC. Translated, it gives CASSDQTSGKETQYF.

The chain couples TRBV25-1 to TRBJ2-3; a possible D gene is TRBD2 (5 bases). The CDR3 is made up of 15 amino acids. Per the germline V gene, CDR1 is MGHDK and CDR2 is SYGVNS. The ends were cut back, 2 bases at V and 1 base at J, with 10 bases in the middle. DNA of the CDR3: TGTGCCAGCAGTGAAACCGGGGTGGGCACAGATACGCAGTATTTT. The encoded protein is CASSETGVGTDTQYF.

The sample holds a few counts of this clone. This CDR3 reads CASAQARANTEAFF. CDR3 coding DNA: TGTGCCAGCGCCCAGGCCAGGGCGAACACTGAAGCTTTCTTT. The chain combines TRBV7-9 with TRBJ1-1; possibly TRBD1 for D (5 bases). The CDR3 is made up of 14 amino acids. Germline V gene data show CDR1 as SEHNR and CDR2 as FQNEAQ (reference sequence). The V and J ends lost 8 bases and 1 base respectively, with 14 bases between them.

CDR3 amino acids: CASSKAGHLYYGYTF. The CDR3 nucleotides are TGTGCCAGCAGCAAAGCGGGACACCTTTACTATGGCTACACCTTC. V is TRBV9 and J is TRBJ1-2; TRBD1 might be the D (6 bases). CDR3 size: 15 residues. Germline CDR1 is SGDLS and CDR2 is YYNGEE. Trimming cost V 4 bases and J 3 bases, with 16 bases left between them. Variable domain in full (rest from reference TRBV9 and TRBJ1-2): DSGVTQTPKHLITATGQRVTLRCSPRSGDLSVYWYQQSLDQGLQFLIQYYNGEERAKGNILERFSAQQFPDLHSELNLSSLELGDSALYFCASSKAGHLYYGYTFGSGTRLTVV.

The chain recombines TRBV30 with TRBJ1-1; 11 bases match TRBD1. V gave up 2 bases and J gave up 5 bases; unmatched junction bases: 4. The CDR3 has 14 residues. Germline assignment: CDR1 GTSNPN and CDR2 SVGIG (reference sequence). The DNA of the CDR3 is TGTGCCTGGAGTATAGGGACAGGGGGAACTGAAGCTTTCTTT. Translated: CAWSIGTGGTEAFF. Full variable domain (outside the CDR3, taken from reference TRBV30 and TRBJ1-1): SQTIHQWPATLVQPVGSPLSLECTVEGTSNPNLYWYRQAAGRGLQLLFYSVGIGQISSEVPQNLSASRPQDRQFILSSKKLLLSDSGFYLCAWSIGTGGTEAFFGQGTRLTVV.

The chain has TRBV11-2 and TRBJ2-7; D is unclear. The V gene's germline CDR1 is SGHAT and CDR2 FQNNGV. CDR3 size: 12 residues. The V gene lost 2 bases and the J gene lost 6 bases, with 8 bases spanning the gap. Written as DNA, the CDR3 is TGTGCCAGCAGCTTATACGGTGGCGAGCAGTACTTC. This codes for CASSLYGGEQYF.

This chain joins TRBV10-3 and TRBJ2-7; 12 nucleotides agree with TRBD2. The ends lost 10 bases at V and 1 base at J; junction bases unmatched: 8. The CDR3 length is 15 residues. CDR1 is ENHRY and CDR2 is SYGVKD in the germline V gene. The CDR3 protein is CATTGTSGRSYEQYF. CDR3 in DNA: TGTGCCACAACCGGGACTAGCGGGCGATCCTACGAGCAGTACTTC.